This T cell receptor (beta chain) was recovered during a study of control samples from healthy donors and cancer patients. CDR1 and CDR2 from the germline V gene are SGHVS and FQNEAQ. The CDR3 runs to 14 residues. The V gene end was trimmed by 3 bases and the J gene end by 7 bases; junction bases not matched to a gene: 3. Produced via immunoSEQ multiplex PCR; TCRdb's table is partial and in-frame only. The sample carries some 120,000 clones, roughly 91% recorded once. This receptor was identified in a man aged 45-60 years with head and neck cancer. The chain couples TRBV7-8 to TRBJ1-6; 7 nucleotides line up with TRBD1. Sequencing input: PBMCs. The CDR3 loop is CASSFPGGNSPLHF. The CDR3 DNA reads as TGTGCCAGCAGCTTCCCAGGGGGGAATTCACCCCTCCACTTT.